These 20 T cell receptor beta chains came from one sample sequenced in a study of blood T cells in healthy people across ages. The second PCR ran roughly 7 to 11 cycles with a sample-barcoded 5' primer and J-beta primers. TCRdb used MiXCR to reprocess the 5' RACE reads, holding one entry per CDR3 protein. This table holds about 800,000 distinct CDR3 sequences, around 45% found once. Sample: blood. These receptors were taken from a man of 80 years or more in good health.

The chain is built from TRBV2 and TRBJ2-3; TRBD2 matches at 7 bases. The CDR3 extends over 15 amino acids. Germline V gene sequence: CDR1 SNHLY, CDR2 FYNNEI. V lost 5 bases and J lost 2; bases outside the gene matches: 7. This CDR3 is CASSTASGLTDTQYF. The CDR3 DNA is TGTGCCAGCAGTACGGCTAGCGGTCTCACAGATACGCAGTATTTT. The variable domain in full, completed from reference TRBV2 and TRBJ2-3, reads EPEVTQTPSHQVTQMGQEVILRCVPISNHLYFYWYRQILGQKVEFLVSFYNNEISEKSEIFDDQFSVERPDGSNFTLKIRSTKLEDSAMYFCASSTASGLTDTQYFGPGTRLTVL.

The CDR3 sequence: CAISSGKESTDTQYF. The CDR3 DNA reads as TGTGCCATCAGTTCCGGGAAGGAGAGCACAGATACGCAGTATTTT. The chain carries TRBV10-3 and TRBJ2-3; D is perhaps TRBD2 (5 bases). V shed 5 bases and J shed 0 bases, with 12 bases lying between them. The CDR3 loop spans 15 amino acids. CDR1 and CDR2 from the germline V gene are ENHRY and SYGVKD.

The chain carries TRBV15 and TRBJ2-7, with a possible D match to TRBD2 (6 bases). This CDR3 is 16 amino acids long. CDR1 and CDR2 from the germline V gene are LNHNV and YYDKDF (reference sequence). Trimming shortened V by 1 base and J by 1 base, and 14 bases separated the two germline ends. The CDR3: CATSRGGGIGSYEQYF. The CDR3 DNA reads as TGTGCCACCAGCAGAGGGGGCGGGATAGGATCCTACGAGCAGTACTTC.

V is TRBV4-1 and J is TRBJ2-1; D unclear. Germline V gene sequence: CDR1 MGHRA, CDR2 YSYEKL. V shed 0 bases and J shed 5 bases, with 8 bases lying between them. The length of the CDR3 is 14 residues. This chain's CDR3 is CASSQDLRNNEQFF. The CDR3, as DNA: TGCGCCAGCAGCCAAGACCTACGAAACAATGAGCAGTTCTTC.

This clonotype was picked up a small number of times. This chain uses TRBV27 with TRBJ2-7, with D possibly TRBD1 on 6 matching bases. Germline V gene sequence: CDR1 MNHEY, CDR2 SMNVEV (reference sequence). The CDR3 runs 14 residues. V was clipped by 2 bases and J by 2 bases, with 10 bases between them. DNA of the CDR3: TGTGCCAGCAGTTTAGACAGGTGGGCCTACGAGCAGTACTTC. Translated: CASSLDRWAYEQYF.

The V and J genes are TRBV7-2 and TRBJ2-4; 7 bases fit TRBD2. The CDR3 runs to 15 residues. Germline V lookup: CDR1 SGHTA, CDR2 FQGNSA. J gave up 6 bases and V 3 bases, and 8 bases lay outside the gene matches. As DNA, the CDR3 is TGTGCCAGCAGCTTGGTCGGGAGGCAGGGAAACATTCAGTACTTC. It codes for CASSLVGRQGNIQYF.

For this clonotype: Possible read error: a much larger clone is one base away. The rearrangement uses TRBV5-1 and TRBJ2-5; D not resolved. Trimming took 4 bases from V and 4 from J, leaving 5 bases between them. Germline lookup yields CDR1 SGHRS and CDR2 YFSETQ. The CDR3 is 11 residues long. In DNA, the CDR3 is TGCGCCAGCAGCAACCCAGAGACCCAGTACTTC. Protein product: CASSNPETQYF.

J is TRBJ2-5 and V is TRBV10-3; weak D call: TRBD2 (6 bases). Per germline, CDR1 ENHRY and CDR2 SYGVKD. Trimming cost V 2 bases and J 4 bases, with 14 bases left between them. The CDR3 has 15 amino acids. The CDR3 nucleotides are TGTGCCATCAGTGAGCAACGGGAGCTGGGAGAGACCCAGTACTTC. It encodes CAISEQRELGETQYF.

This clonotype was detected once. The chain joins TRBV7-9 to TRBJ2-7, with D possibly matching TRBD2 (5 bases). The V gene lost 5 bases and the J gene lost 4 bases, with 18 bases spanning the gap. The germline V gene encodes CDR1 SEHNR and CDR2 FQNEAQ (reference sequence). The CDR3 has 15 amino acids. This chain's CDR3 is CASSLGRTDSYEQYF. The CDR3 bases are TGTGCCAGCAGCCTCGGCCGGACTGATTCATACGAGCAGTACTTC. The full variable domain, its missing parts supplied by reference TRBV7-9 and TRBJ2-7, is DTGVSQNPRHKITKRGQNVTFRCDPISEHNRLYWYRQTLGQGPEFLTYFQNEAQLEKSRLLSDRFSAERPKGSFSTLEIQRTEQGDSAMYLCASSLGRTDSYEQYFGPGTRLTVT.

A few counts support this clonotype. This sequence joins TRBV20-1 and TRBJ1-4, with TRBD1 as a possible D gene (6 bases). The CDR3 has 12 residues. Per the germline V gene, CDR1 is DFQATT and CDR2 is SNEGSKA (reference sequence). The V end lost 3 bases, the J end lost 6 bases, and 8 bases lay between the germline ends. The CDR3 nucleotides read TGCAGTGCTAGTAGGGGGGATGAAAAACTGTTTTTT. This translates into CSASRGDEKLFF.

V usage is TRBV19 and J usage is TRBJ1-3, with D maybe TRBD1 (6 bases). CDR3 length: 15 residues. The V and J ends lost 3 bases and 2 bases respectively, with 11 bases between them. The germline gives CDR1 LNHDA, CDR2 SQIVND (reference sequence). The CDR3 loop is CASSITGQTGNTIYF. In nucleotides, the CDR3 is TGTGCCAGTAGTATTACTGGACAGACTGGAAACACCATATATTTT.

This clonotype was counted a few times. This rearrangement joins TRBV10-3 to TRBJ2-1; 13 nucleotides match TRBD2. The J segment lost 6 bases and the V segment lost 7 bases, leaving 6 bases of the junction unmatched. The CDR3 is 15 residues long. CDR1 and CDR2 (germline): ENHRY, SYGVKD. CDR3 loop: CAIKRGTSGINEQFF. DNA of the CDR3: TGTGCCATCAAGCGAGGGACTAGCGGGATCAATGAGCAGTTCTTC.

Of note for this clonotype: The junction departs from the called germline gene at one end, perhaps through a read error. The chain combines TRBV6-1 with TRBJ2-1; D might be TRBD2 (6 bases). Germline V gives CDR1 MNHNS, CDR2 SASEGT. The CDR3 has 14 residues. CDR3 in amino acids: CASTQRGNHNKQFF. In DNA, the CDR3 is TGTGCCAGCACCCAACGGGGGAACCACAATAAGCAGTTCTTC.

The chain uses TRBV10-3 and TRBJ2-6; D is tentatively TRBD1 or TRBD2 (5 bases each). The CDR3 covers 13 residues. Trimming removed 4 bases from V and 4 bases from J, with 5 bases in between. Germline values: CDR1 ENHRY, CDR2 SYGVKD. The CDR3, as DNA: TGTGCCATCAGTGGGGACGGGGCCAACGTCCTGACTTTC. Translating it yields CAISGDGANVLTF.

This clonotype turned up a few times. The chain couples TRBV15 to TRBJ1-5, with 9 bases fitting TRBD1. Germline V gene lookup returns CDR1 LNHNV and CDR2 YYDKDF (reference sequence). This CDR3 spans 15 amino acids. Trimming at V came to 8 bases and at J to 4 bases, leaving 9 bases not matched to a gene. The CDR3 sequence: CATASGDRANQPQHF. CDR3 nucleotide sequence: TGTGCCACCGCCTCCGGGGACAGGGCTAATCAGCCCCAGCATTTT.

The DNA of the CDR3 is TGCAGTGCTTGTAAGGTCTTCTACGAGCAGTACTTC. Amino acid sequence: CSACKVFYEQYF. The rearrangement uses TRBV20-1 and TRBJ2-7, with D uncertain. The V end was cut by 5 bases, the J end by 3 bases, with 11 bases between. In germline, CDR1 is DFQATT, CDR2 SNEGSKA (reference sequence). CDR3 length: 12 residues.

The V and J genes are TRBV20-1 and TRBJ1-6, with a weak D call TRBD1 (5 bases). The CDR3 totals 16 residues. Looked up from germline, CDR1 is DFQATT and CDR2 is SNEGSKA (reference sequence). V was shortened by 1 base and J by 7 bases, with 17 bases between the two germline ends. In DNA form, the CDR3 reads TGCAGTGCTAGAGCGCCAGGGCTCCGTCCGAATTCACCCCTCCACTTT. Amino acid sequence: CSARAPGLRPNSPLHF.

On this clonotype: This may stem from a read error, because a much larger clone lies one nucleotide away. V and J are TRBV10-3 and TRBJ2-1; D may be TRBD2 (6 bases). The CDR3 has 11 residues. Looked up from germline, CDR1 is ENHRY and CDR2 is SYGVKD. The CDR3 bases are TGTGCCAACGGGGGTTCTAATGGGCAGTTCTTC. Its protein product is CANGGSNGQFF.

This chain connects TRBV24-1 to TRBJ2-5; a weak D match, TRBD1 (6 bases). The CDR3 spans 15 residues. Germline V gives CDR1 KGHDR, CDR2 SFDVKD. Between the trimmed V and J ends, which lost 5 bases and 0 bases, there was a span of 12 bases. DNA of the CDR3: TGTGCCACCAGTGTACCAGACAGGTACCAAGAGACCCAGTACTTC. Translating it yields CATSVPDRYQETQYF.

This clonotype was counted many times. The genes are TRBV7-9 and TRBJ1-2; no clear D. V dropped 5 bases and J dropped 0 bases, with 22 bases sitting between them. CDR1 SEHNR and CDR2 FQNEAQ come from the germline V gene (reference sequence). The CDR3 sequence is 18 residues long. The CDR3 nucleotides are TGTGCCAGCAGCCAACTTACATTGGGAAGGGCAGCTAACTATGGCTACACCTTC. Translating it yields CASSQLTLGRAANYGYTF.